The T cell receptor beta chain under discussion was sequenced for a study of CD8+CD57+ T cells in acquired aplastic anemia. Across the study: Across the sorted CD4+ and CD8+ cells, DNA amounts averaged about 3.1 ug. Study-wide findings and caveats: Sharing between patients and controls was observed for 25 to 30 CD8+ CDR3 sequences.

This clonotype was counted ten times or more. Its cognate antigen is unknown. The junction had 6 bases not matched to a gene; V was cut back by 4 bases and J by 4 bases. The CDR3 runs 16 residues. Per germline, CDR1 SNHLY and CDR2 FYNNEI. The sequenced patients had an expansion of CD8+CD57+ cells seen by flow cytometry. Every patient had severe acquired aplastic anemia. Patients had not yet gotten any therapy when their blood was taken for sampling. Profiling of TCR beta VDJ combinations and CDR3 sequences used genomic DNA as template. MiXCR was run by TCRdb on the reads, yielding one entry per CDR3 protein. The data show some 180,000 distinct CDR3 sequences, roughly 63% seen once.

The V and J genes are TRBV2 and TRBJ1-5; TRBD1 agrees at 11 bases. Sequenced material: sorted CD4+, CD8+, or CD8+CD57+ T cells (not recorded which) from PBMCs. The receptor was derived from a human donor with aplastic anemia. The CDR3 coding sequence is TGTGCCAGCAGTGGCCCGGGACAGGGGGTGAATCAGCCCCAGCATTTT. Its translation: CASSGPGQGVNQPQHF.